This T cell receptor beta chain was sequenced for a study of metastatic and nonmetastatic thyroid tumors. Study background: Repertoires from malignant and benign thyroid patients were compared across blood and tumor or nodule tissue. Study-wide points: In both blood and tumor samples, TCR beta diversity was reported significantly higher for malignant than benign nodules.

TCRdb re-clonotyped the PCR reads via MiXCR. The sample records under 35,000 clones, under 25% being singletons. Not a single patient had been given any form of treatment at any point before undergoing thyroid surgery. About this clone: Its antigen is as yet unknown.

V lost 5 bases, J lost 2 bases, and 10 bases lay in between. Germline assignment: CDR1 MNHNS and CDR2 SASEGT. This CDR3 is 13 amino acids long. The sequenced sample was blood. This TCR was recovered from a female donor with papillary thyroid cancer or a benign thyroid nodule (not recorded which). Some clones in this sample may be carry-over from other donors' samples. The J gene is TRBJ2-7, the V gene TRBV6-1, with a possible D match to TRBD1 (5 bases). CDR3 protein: CASSSIGAYEQYF. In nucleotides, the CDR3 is TGTGCCAGCAGTTCTATAGGGGCCTACGAGCAGTACTTC.